This T cell receptor delta chain was recorded in a study of gamma-delta chains in newborns, infants, children. Study summary: Polyclonal expansion of innate γδ T cells after birth follows microbial exposure.

The CDR3 spans 16 residues. Germline assignment: CDR1 GEAIGNYY and CDR2 EKD. V shed 7 bases and J 4 bases; nucleotides not matched to a gene: 8. A few counts support this clone. It is likely a read error: a sequence one base away is far more abundant. Other DNA sequences in this sample translate to the same CDR3. TCRdb processed the reads again with the CATT caller. Of about 5,000 delta-chain clones in the sample, 0.42% were seen once. This TCR was sampled from a child who was a newborn, infant or young child, either healthy, febrile or measles-vaccinated (not recorded which). The sample comprised blood. V usage is TRDV2 and J usage is TRDJ2; TRDD3 matches 13 bases. DNA for the CDR3: TGTGCCTGCGACGTACTGGGGGATACGTCGACAGCACAACTCTTCTTT. Amino acid sequence: CACDVLGDTSTAQLFF.